These 6 T cell receptor beta chains were all obtained from the same sample, sequenced in a study of breast tumors, draining lymph nodes, adjacent tissues. Axillary draining lymph nodes of breast cancer patients supplied the node samples. TCRdb re-called the multiplex PCR reads with MiXCR, one entry per CDR3 protein. The data contain 75,000 to 100,000 distinct CDR3 sequences, approximately 19% of them seen just once; the ten biggest clones take up around 2.4%. Material: axillary lymph node tissue. The origin of the receptors is a female donor with breast cancer. Some clones in this sample may be carry-over from other donors' samples.

To note about this clonotype: Just one base apart from a much larger clone, this may be a read error. This chain links TRBV5-1 with TRBJ2-1; D call uncertain. This CDR3 is built from 13 residues. Germline V gives CDR1 SGHRS, CDR2 YFSETQ. CDR3 sequence (DNA): TGCGCCAGCAGATTGGGAAGCTACAATGAGCAGTTCTTC. It translates to CASRLGSYNEQFF.

This clonotype was seen only a few times. A read error is possible here, since a much larger clone lies one base away. The V gene is TRBV5-1, the J gene TRBJ2-7, with D possibly called TRBD1 or TRBD2 (5 bases each). Germline values: CDR1 SGHRS, CDR2 YFSETQ. CDR3 length: 15 residues. CDR3 loop: CASSTGDRLAYERYF. The CDR3 coding sequence is TGCGCCAGCAGCACCGGGGACCGCCTAGCCTACGAGCGGTACTTC. Looking up the rest from reference TRBV5-1 and TRBJ2-7 gives the full variable domain: KAGVTQTPRYLIKTRGQQVTLSCSPISGHRSVSWYQQTPGQGLQFLFEYFSETQRNKGNFPGRFSGRQFSNSRSEMNVSTLELGDSALYLCASSTGDRLAYERYFGPGTRLTVT.

The chain carries TRBV30 and TRBJ2-3; D gene unclear. The CDR3 covers 14 residues. The V gene lost 7 bases and the J gene lost 4 bases, with 18 bases spanning the gap. Germline CDR1 is GTSNPN and CDR2 is SVGIG (reference sequence). CDR3 residues: CAYASGGFSDTQYF. CDR3 in DNA: TGTGCCTATGCTTCCGGCGGTTTCTCAGATACGCAGTATTTT.

This clonotype was picked up a small number of times. The chain is built from TRBV30 and TRBJ2-1; tentatively, D is TRBD2 (6 bases). V shed 1 base and J shed 1 base, with 8 bases lying between them. CDR3 length: 14 amino acids. The germline CDR1 and CDR2 sequences are GTSNPN and SVGIG (reference sequence). As DNA, the CDR3 is TGTGCCTGGAGTGCCGGAGGGTCCTACAATGAGCAGTTCTTC. This translates into CAWSAGGSYNEQFF.

This clonotype was detected only a few times. This rearrangement joins TRBV28 to TRBJ1-4; D is unclear. The V end was cut by 1 base, the J end by 7 bases, with 1 base between. The CDR3 sequence is 11 residues long. Germline V CDR1 and CDR2: MDHEN, SYDVKM. The CDR3 sequence: CASSLFEKLFF. In DNA, the CDR3 is TGTGCCAGCAGTTTATTTGAAAAACTGTTTTTT.

This clonotype came up many times. The V and J genes are TRBV7-9 and TRBJ1-3; TRBD1 matches at 7 bases. Trimming at V came to 6 bases and at J to 3 bases, leaving 11 bases not matched to a gene. This CDR3 spans 16 amino acids. Germline assignment: CDR1 SEHNR and CDR2 FQNEAQ (reference sequence). CDR3 coding DNA: TGTGCCAGCAGGGAAGCGACAGGGCGGGATGGAAACACCATATATTTT. Encoded protein: CASREATGRDGNTIYF.